This record concerns one T cell receptor (beta chain) sequence. The data belong to a study of blood T cell repertoires in COVID-19. Study details: In each case, the material was cDNA or gDNA derived from T cells, B-cell-depleted T cells, or PBMCs.

The junction had 5 bases not matched to a gene; V was cut back by 6 bases and J by 5 bases. CDR3 length: 13 amino acids. CDR1 and CDR2 from the germline V gene are SGHRS and YFSETQ. Clones were sequenced by immunoSEQ multiplex PCR, and TCRdb holds only the in-frame ones, with some missing. The top ten clones hold roughly 2.3% of a sample with 100,000 to 150,000 clones, around 84% of them seen once. This TCR came from a man aged 40-50 years with acute COVID-19. Source material: PBMCs or T cells enriched from blood (not recorded which). The rearrangement uses TRBV5-1 and TRBJ1-1, with 9 nucleotides matching TRBD1. This CDR3 is CASTGTGRTEAFF. The CDR3 DNA reads as TGCGCCAGCACCGGGACAGGGAGGACTGAAGCTTTCTTT.